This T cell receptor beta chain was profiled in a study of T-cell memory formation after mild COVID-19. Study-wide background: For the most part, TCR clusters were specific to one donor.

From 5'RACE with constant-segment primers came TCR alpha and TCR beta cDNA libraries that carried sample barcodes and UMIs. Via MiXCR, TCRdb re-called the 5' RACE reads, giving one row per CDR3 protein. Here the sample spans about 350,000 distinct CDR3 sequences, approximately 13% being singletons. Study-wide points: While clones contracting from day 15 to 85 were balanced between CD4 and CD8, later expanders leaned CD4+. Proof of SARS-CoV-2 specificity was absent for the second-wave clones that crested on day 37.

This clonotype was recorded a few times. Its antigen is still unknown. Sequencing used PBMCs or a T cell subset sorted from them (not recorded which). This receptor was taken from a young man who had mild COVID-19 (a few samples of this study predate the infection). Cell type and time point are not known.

The CDR3 bases are TGCGCCAGCGATACTGGACAGGCGGACACTGAAGCTTTCTTT. This translates into CASDTGQADTEAFF. The V call is TRBV5-1, the J call TRBJ1-1, with TRBD1 matching over 7 bases. From germline, CDR1 is SGHRS and CDR2 YFSETQ. V was clipped by 7 bases and J by 3 bases; unmatched bases: 9. This CDR3 contains 14 residues.